This T cell receptor beta chain was captured by sequencing in a study of OX40 agonist ivuxolimab in advanced cancers. Overall study context: Six ivuxolimab dose levels, 0.01 to 10 mg/kg, were given intravenously every 2 weeks. Therapy given before enrollment (anti-PD-1, anti-PD-L1 or anti-CTLA-4) was allowed, and 40% to 50% had some.

Libraries were prepared by immunoSEQ multiplex PCR; TCRdb keeps only in-frame clonotypes and omits some of them. The sample contains approximately 97,000 clones, roughly nine tenths of which appear only once. As for this clone: Its specificity is unknown.

J was trimmed by 7 bases and V by 1 base; bases with no gene match: 6. Germline CDR1 reads SNHLY; CDR2 reads FYNNEI. The CDR3 runs 15 residues. Overall study findings and caveats: Low normalized clonal expansion also occurred in some nonresponding patients.

The TCR sequence derives from an adult with an advanced solid tumor such as melanoma, head and neck, liver or kidney cancer. The chain uses TRBV2 and TRBJ1-5; 8 nucleotides match TRBD1. This specimen was CD4+ or CD8+ T cells sorted from blood, taken in a trial of the OX40 agonist ivuxolimab. The CDR3 loop reads CASSEEDREWQPQHF. In DNA form, the CDR3 reads TGTGCCAGCAGTGAAGAGGACAGGGAGTGGCAGCCCCAGCATTTT.